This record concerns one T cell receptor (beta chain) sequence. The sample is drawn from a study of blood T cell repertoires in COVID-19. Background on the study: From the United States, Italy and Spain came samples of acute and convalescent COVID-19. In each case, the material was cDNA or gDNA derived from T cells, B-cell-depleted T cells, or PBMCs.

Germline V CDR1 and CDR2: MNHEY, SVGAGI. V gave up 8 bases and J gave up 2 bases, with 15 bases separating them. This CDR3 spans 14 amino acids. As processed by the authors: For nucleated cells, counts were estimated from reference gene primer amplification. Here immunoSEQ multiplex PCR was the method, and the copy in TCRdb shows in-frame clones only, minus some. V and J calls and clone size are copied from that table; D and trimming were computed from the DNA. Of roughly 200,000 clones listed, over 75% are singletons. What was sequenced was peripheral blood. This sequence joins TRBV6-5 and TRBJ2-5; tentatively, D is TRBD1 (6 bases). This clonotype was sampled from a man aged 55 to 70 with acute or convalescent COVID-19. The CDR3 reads CASSWGPGQETQYF. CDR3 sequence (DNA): TGTGCCAGCTCCTGGGGGCCAGGGCAAGAGACCCAGTACTTC.